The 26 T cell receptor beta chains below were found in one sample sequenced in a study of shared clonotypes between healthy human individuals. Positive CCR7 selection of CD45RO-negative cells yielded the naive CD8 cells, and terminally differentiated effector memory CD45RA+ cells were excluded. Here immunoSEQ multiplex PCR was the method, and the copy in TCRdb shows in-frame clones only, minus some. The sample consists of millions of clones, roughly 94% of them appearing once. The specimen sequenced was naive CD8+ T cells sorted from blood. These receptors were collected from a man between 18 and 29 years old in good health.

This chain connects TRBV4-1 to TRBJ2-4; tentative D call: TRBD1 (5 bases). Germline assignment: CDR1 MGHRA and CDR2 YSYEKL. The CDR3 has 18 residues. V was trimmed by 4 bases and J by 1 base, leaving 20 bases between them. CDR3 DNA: TGCGCCAGCAGCCTAGCCATGACAGTCAACAATGCCAAAAACATTCAGTACTTC. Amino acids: CASSLAMTVNNAKNIQYF.

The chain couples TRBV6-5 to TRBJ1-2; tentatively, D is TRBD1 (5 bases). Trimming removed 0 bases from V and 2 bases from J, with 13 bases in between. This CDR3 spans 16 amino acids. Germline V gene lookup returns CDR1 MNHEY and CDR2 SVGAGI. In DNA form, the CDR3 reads TGTGCCAGCAGTTACTCGACGGGGGAACTAAACTATGGCTACACCTTC. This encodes CASSYSTGELNYGYTF.

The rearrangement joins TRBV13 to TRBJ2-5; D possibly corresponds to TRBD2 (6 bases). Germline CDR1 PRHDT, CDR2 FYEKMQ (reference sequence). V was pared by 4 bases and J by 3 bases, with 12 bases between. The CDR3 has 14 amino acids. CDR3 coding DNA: TGTGCCAGCAGCTCGATAGCGGCTAAAGAGACCCAGTACTTC. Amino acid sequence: CASSSIAAKETQYF.

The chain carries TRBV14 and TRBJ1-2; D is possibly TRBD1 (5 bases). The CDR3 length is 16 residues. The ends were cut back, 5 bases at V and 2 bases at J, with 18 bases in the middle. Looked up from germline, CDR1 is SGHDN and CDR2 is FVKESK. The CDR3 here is CASSSHDSTANYGYTF. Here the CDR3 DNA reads TGTGCCAGCAGCTCCCATGACTCGACAGCCAACTATGGCTACACCTTC.

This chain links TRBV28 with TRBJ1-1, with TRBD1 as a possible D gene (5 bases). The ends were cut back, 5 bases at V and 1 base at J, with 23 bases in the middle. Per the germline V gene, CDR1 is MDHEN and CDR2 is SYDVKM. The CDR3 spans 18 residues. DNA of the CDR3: TGTGCCAGCAGTCCTCCCCCTCTGTGGGCAGGGCAGAACACTGAAGCTTTCTTT. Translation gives CASSPPPLWAGQNTEAFF.

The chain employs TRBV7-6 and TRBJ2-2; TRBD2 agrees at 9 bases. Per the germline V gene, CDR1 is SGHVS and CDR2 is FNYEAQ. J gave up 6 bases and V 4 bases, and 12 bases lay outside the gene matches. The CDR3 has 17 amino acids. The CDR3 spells CASSSRAGGPTSGELFF. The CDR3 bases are TGTGCCAGCAGCTCACGTGCGGGAGGGCCTACGTCCGGGGAGCTGTTTTTT.

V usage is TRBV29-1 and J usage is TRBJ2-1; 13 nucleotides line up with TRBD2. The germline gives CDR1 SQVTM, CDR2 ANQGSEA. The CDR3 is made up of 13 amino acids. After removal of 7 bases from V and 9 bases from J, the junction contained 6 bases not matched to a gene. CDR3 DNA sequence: TGCAGCGGAGGACTAGCGGGAGTAAGTGAGCAGTTCTTC. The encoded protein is CSGGLAGVSEQFF.

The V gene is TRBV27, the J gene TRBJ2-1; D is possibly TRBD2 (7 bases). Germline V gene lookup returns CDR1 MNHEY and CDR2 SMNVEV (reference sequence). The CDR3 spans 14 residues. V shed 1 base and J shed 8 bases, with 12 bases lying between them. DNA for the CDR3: TGTGCCAGCAGTTTATTCCAGGGGAGGGATGAGCAGTTCTTC. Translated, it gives CASSLFQGRDEQFF.

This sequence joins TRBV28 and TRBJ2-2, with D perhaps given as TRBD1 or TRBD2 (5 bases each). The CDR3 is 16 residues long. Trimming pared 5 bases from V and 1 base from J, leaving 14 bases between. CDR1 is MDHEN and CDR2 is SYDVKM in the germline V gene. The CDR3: CASSPGAGKNTGELFF. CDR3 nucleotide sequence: TGTGCCAGCAGTCCCGGGGCAGGGAAGAACACCGGGGAGCTGTTTTTT.

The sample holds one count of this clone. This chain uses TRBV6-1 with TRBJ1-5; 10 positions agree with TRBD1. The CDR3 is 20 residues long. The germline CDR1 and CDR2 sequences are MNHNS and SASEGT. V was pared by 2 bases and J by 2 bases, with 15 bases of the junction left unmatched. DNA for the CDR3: TGTGCCAGCAGTGAAAATGAAGTGGGGACAGGGGTCGGAGGCAATCAGCCCCAGCATTTT. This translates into CASSENEVGTGVGGNQPQHF.

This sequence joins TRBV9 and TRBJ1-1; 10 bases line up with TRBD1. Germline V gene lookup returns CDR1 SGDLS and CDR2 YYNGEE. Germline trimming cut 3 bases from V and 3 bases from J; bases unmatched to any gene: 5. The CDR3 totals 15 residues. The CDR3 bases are TGTGCCAGCAGCGAGGAGGGGACAGGGGACACTGAAGCTTTCTTT. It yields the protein CASSEEGTGDTEAFF.

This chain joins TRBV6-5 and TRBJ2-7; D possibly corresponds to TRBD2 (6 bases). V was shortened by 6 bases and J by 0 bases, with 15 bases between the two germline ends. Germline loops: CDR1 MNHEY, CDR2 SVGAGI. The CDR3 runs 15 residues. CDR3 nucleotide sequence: TGTGCCAGCAGCCAGGGACTTACTAGCTCCTACGAGCAGTACTTC. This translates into CASSQGLTSSYEQYF.

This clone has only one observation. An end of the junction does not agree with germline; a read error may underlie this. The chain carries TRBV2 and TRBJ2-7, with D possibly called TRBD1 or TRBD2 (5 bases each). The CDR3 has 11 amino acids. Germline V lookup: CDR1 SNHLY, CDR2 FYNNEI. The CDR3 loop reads CASREGTEQYF. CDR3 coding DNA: TGTGCCAGCAGAGAAGGGACCGAGCAGTACTTC.

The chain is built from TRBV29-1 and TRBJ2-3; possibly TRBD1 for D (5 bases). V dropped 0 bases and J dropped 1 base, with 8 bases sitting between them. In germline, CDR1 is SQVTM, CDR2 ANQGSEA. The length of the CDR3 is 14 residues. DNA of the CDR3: TGCAGCGTTGAAGAAGGCAGGGGCACAGATACGCAGTATTTT. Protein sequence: CSVEEGRGTDTQYF.

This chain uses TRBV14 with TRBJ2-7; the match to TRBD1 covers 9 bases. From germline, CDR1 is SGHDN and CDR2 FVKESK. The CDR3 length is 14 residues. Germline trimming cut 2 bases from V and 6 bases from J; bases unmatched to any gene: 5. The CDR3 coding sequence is TGTGCCAGCAGCCAACTGGGACAGGGAACCGAGCAGTACTTC. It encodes CASSQLGQGTEQYF. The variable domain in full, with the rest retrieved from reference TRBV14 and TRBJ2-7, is EAGVTQFPSHSVIEKGQTVTLRCDPISGHDNLYWYRRVMGKEIKFLLHFVKESKQDESGMPNNRFLAERTGGTYSTLKVQPAELEDSGVYFCASSQLGQGTEQYFGPGTRLTVT.

The CDR3 sequence: CASSLLGNLNTGELFF. As DNA, the CDR3 is TGTGCCAGCAGTTTACTGGGGAATCTGAACACCGGGGAGCTGTTTTTT. The rearrangement joins TRBV28 to TRBJ2-2; D uncertain. V was shortened by 2 bases and J by 1 base, with 11 bases between the two germline ends. CDR1 is MDHEN and CDR2 is SYDVKM in the germline V gene. The CDR3 loop spans 16 amino acids.

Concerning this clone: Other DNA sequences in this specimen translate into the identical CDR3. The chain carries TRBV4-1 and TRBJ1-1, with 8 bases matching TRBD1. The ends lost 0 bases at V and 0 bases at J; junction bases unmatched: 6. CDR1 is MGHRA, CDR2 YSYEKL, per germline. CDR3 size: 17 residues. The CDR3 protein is CASSQDPQGGLNTEAFF. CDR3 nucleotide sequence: TGCGCCAGCAGCCAAGATCCACAGGGGGGGCTGAACACTGAAGCTTTCTTT.

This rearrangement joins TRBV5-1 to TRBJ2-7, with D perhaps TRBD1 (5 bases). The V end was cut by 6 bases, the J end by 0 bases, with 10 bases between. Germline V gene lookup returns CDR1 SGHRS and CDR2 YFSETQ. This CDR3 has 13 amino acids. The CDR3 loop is CASKSGNSYEQYF. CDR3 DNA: TGCGCCAGCAAATCAGGGAACTCCTACGAGCAGTACTTC. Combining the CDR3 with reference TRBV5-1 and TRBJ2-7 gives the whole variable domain KAGVTQTPRYLIKTRGQQVTLSCSPISGHRSVSWYQQTPGQGLQFLFEYFSETQRNKGNFPGRFSGRQFSNSRSEMNVSTLELGDSALYLCASKSGNSYEQYFGPGTRLTVT.

CDR3 coding DNA: TGTGCCAGCAGCGCGACCTCTAGCATCCCCTACAATGAGCAGTTCTTC. Its translation: CASSATSSIPYNEQFF. This sequence joins TRBV7-2 and TRBJ2-1, with TRBD2 as a possible D gene (5 bases). The CDR3 contains 16 residues. With 5 bases removed from V and 2 bases from J, the gap between germline ends came to 16 bases. Per germline, CDR1 SGHTA and CDR2 FQGNSA.

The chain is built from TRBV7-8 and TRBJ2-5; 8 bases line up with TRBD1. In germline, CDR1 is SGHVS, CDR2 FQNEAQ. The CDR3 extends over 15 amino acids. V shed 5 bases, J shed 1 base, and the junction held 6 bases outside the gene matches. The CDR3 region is CASSPPDRAQETQYF. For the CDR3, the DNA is TGTGCCAGCAGCCCCCCGGACAGGGCCCAAGAGACCCAGTACTTC.

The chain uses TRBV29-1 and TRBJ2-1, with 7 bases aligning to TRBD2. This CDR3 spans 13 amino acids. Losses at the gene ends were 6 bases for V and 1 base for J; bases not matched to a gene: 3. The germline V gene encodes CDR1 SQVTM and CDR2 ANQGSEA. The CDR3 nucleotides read TGCAGCGTGCGAGCGGGATCCTACAATGAGCAGTTCTTC. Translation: CSVRAGSYNEQFF.

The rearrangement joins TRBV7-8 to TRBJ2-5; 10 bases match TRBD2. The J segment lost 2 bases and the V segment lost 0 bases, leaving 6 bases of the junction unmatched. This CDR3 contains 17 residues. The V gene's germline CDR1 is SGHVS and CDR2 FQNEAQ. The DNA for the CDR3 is TGTGCCAGCAGCTTAGCGGTAGCGGGAGGATTACAAGAGACCCAGTACTTC. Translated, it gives CASSLAVAGGLQETQYF.

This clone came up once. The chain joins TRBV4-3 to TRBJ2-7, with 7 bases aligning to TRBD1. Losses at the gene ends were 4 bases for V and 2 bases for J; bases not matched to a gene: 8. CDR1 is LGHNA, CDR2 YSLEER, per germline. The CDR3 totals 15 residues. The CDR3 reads CASSREQGSPYEQYF. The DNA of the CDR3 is TGCGCCAGCAGCCGAGAACAGGGGAGCCCCTACGAGCAGTACTTC.

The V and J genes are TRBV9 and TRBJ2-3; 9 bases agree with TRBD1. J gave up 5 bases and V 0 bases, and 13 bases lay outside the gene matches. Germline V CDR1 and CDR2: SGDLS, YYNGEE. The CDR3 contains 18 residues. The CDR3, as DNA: TGTGCCAGCAGCGTAGAGGATTTGACAGGGGGAGCGGGAGATACGCAGTATTTT. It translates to CASSVEDLTGGAGDTQYF.

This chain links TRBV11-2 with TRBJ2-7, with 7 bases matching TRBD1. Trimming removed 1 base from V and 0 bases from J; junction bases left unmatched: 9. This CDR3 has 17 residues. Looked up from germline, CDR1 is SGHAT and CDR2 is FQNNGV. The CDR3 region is CASSLGAPGQPSYEQYF. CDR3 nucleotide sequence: TGTGCCAGCAGCTTAGGGGCCCCGGGACAGCCCTCCTACGAGCAGTACTTC.

The CDR3 here is CASSLDVAGGSYEQYF. DNA of the CDR3: TGTGCCAGCAGTTTAGATGTAGCGGGGGGCTCCTACGAGCAGTACTTC. The V gene is TRBV27, the J gene TRBJ2-7; 10 bases map to TRBD2. The CDR3 covers 16 residues. Germline V gene sequence: CDR1 MNHEY, CDR2 SMNVEV (reference sequence). The V segment lost 2 bases and the J segment 0 bases; nucleotides outside the gene matches: 4.